These T cell receptor beta chains were read from a single sample in a study of CXCR3-negative and CXCR3-positive naive CD8 T cells. TCRdb reanalyzed the 5' RACE reads, giving one entry per CDR3 protein sequence and no DNA. The sample holds 50,000 to 65,000 distinct CDR3 sequences. The sequenced sample consisted of naive CXCR3- CD8+ T cells from blood. The receptors were gathered from a human donor in good health. Some clones in this sample may be carry-over from other donors' samples. Each CDR3 is given with its conserved first and last residue. Expanded clones are given a class, and other clones once, few, many or no size at all.

TRBV6-5	NA	TRBJ2-2	12	CASSQVAGELFF
TRBV29-1	NA	TRBJ2-7	14	CSVELGTVRYEQYF
TRBV28	NA	TRBJ2-3	17	CASSPYFGTIDTDTQYF
TRBV7-6	NA	TRBJ2-3	16	CASTMGDFLASDTQYF
TRBV28	medium-sized	TRBJ2-1	16	CASSLPPGELYNEQFF
TRBV7-9	NA	TRBJ2-7	12	CASSSAPYEQYF
TRBV7-6	medium-sized	TRBJ2-3	15	CASSPQTGPTDTQYF
TRBV29-1	NA	TRBJ2-7	13	CSVGPDLSYEQYF
TRBV29-1	NA	TRBJ2-2	13	CSATDSNTGELFF
TRBV29-1	NA	TRBJ2-5	16	CSVEDLDGGGEETQYF
TRBV2	NA	TRBJ2-5	16	CASSLDPSEEGETQYF
TRBV15	NA	TRBJ1-2	17	CATSRILRDLGVDGYTF
TRBV7-9	NA	TRBJ2-2	13	CASSFLGAGELFF
TRBV3-1	NA	TRBJ2-7	15	CASSQTRKSSYEQYF
TRBV7-9	NA	TRBJ1-1	14	CASSFEGGGTEAFF
TRBV12-3/TRBV12-4	NA	TRBJ2-2	15	CASSRTGRFAGELFF
TRBV15	NA	TRBJ2-1	17	CATSRDWEEGPYNEQFF
TRBV29-1	NA	TRBJ2-1	15	CSVEGVGYSYNEQFF
TRBV15	NA	TRBJ2-7	17	CATSRDSPISGGYEQYF
TRBV29-1	NA	TRBJ2-7	13	CSVEGGGAFEQYF
TRBV29-1	NA	TRBJ2-7	12	CSVREGGYEQYF
TRBV2	NA	TRBJ2-2	17	CASNGLAGGPNTGELFF
TRBV5-1	NA	TRBJ1-2	13	CASSLAGGGGYTF
TRBV7-8	NA	TRBJ2-1	16	CASSPKLGVSYNEQFF
TRBV6-4	NA	TRBJ2-2	14	CASRGTGEAGELFF
TRBV29-1	NA	TRBJ1-2	12	CSVGGWGLGYTF
TRBV5-1	NA	TRBJ2-5	14	CASSSLTGEETQYF
TRBV7-3	NA	TRBJ2-3	13	CASSLMSVDTQYF
TRBV27	NA	TRBJ1-1	13	CASSLTGYTEAFF
TRBV14	NA	TRBJ2-3	18	CASSQDDPTRWGTDTQYF
TRBV2	NA	TRBJ2-7	16	CASSEGSGQGGYEQYF
TRBV6-5	NA	TRBJ2-3	17	CASSLTTGTGDQDTQYF
TRBV7-3	NA	TRBJ2-5	16	CASSLMGYSLQETQYF
TRBV6-4	NA	TRBJ2-7	15	CASSPGWGTFYEQYF
TRBV5-6	NA	TRBJ2-5	17	CASSLWWLAGGEETQYF
TRBV6-1	NA	TRBJ2-2	14	CASSDKLDTGELFF
TRBV9	NA	TRBJ2-2	14	CASSLTGGSGELFF
TRBV12-3/TRBV12-4	NA	TRBJ2-7	18	CASSFLALSGGAGDEQYF
TRBV6-5	NA	TRBJ1-1	13	CASVSLPNTEAFF
TRBV29-1	NA	TRBJ1-2	15	CSVRAAGVYEEGYTF